What follows are 32 T cell receptor beta chains derived from one specimen sequenced in a study of identical twins' blood T cells. One entry per CDR3 protein, called by TCRdb with MiXCR from the 5' RACE reads. The sample includes 350,000 to 400,000 distinct CDR3 sequences, over 25% of them seen just once. Sequenced: PBMCs. These receptors all stem from a woman between 18 and 50 years old in good health.

The V gene is TRBV14, the J gene TRBJ1-4; D gene ambiguous. The V end lost 0 bases, the J end lost 0 bases, and 14 bases lay between the germline ends. The CDR3 is 18 residues long. Germline V gene data show CDR1 as SGHDN and CDR2 as FVKESK. The CDR3 region has the DNA TGTGCCAGCAGCCAAGATCCCCCGGGCGTCGCAACTAATGAAAAACTGTTTTTT. Translating gives CASSQDPPGVATNEKLFF.

This clonotype was picked up many times. The chain recombines TRBV25-1 with TRBJ1-1; D uncertain. Germline CDR1 MGHDK, CDR2 SYGVNS. V was trimmed by 2 bases and J by 4 bases, leaving 11 bases between them. This CDR3 spans 14 amino acids. The chain's CDR3 is CASSENPGSTEAFF. In DNA form, the CDR3 reads TGTGCCAGCAGTGAAAATCCCGGGAGCACTGAAGCTTTCTTT.

This clonotype was seen many times. V and J are TRBV20-1 and TRBJ2-7; no clear D gene. This CDR3 has 11 residues. Looked up from germline, CDR1 is DFQATT and CDR2 is SNEGSKA (reference sequence). V was clipped by 0 bases and J by 3 bases, with 3 bases between them. The CDR3 nucleotides read TGCAGTGCTAGAGACGACTACGAGCAGTACTTC. This translates into CSARDDYEQYF.

This clonotype was counted once. The CDR3 spells CASSYSATGVSGANVLTF. The DNA of the CDR3 is TGTGCCAGCAGTTACTCCGCAACGGGGGTATCTGGGGCCAACGTCCTGACTTTC. This sequence joins TRBV6-2 or TRBV6-3 and TRBJ2-6; weak D call: TRBD2 (6 bases). V shed 0 bases and J shed 1 base, with 13 bases lying between them. The germline V gene has CDR1 MNHEY and CDR2 SVGEGT. This CDR3 is built from 18 residues.

The CDR3 spells CSARKPGQYKNIQYF. CDR3 DNA sequence: TGCAGTGCTAGAAAACCGGGACAGTACAAAAACATTCAGTACTTC. This sequence joins TRBV20-1 and TRBJ2-4; TRBD1 matches 7 bases. CDR1 DFQATT and CDR2 SNEGSKA come from the germline V gene (reference sequence). The CDR3 runs 15 residues. The J segment lost 3 bases and the V segment lost 2 bases, leaving 7 bases of the junction unmatched.

With respect to this clonotype: Being one base from a much bigger clone, this may be a read error. The chain recombines TRBV7-8 with TRBJ2-1, with a tentative D call TRBD2 (6 bases). The CDR3 sequence is 14 residues long. Per the germline V gene, CDR1 is SGHVS and CDR2 is FQNEAQ. CDR3 nucleotides: TGTGCCGGCAGCTTACCTGGAGGGAACAATGAGCAGTTCTTC. Protein product: CAGSLPGGNNEQFF. Looking up the rest from reference TRBV7-8 and TRBJ2-1 gives the full variable domain: GAGVSQSPRYKVAKRGQDVALRCDPISGHVSLFWYQQALGQGPEFLTYFQNEAQLDKSGLPSDRFFAERPEGSVSTLKIQRTQQEDSAVYLCAGSLPGGNNEQFFGPGTRLTVL.

The chain joins TRBV20-1 to TRBJ1-4; 7 bases align to TRBD1. Trimming removed 0 bases from V and 8 bases from J; junction bases left unmatched: 6. This CDR3 region has 14 residues. Germline CDR1 reads DFQATT; CDR2 reads SNEGSKA (reference sequence). The CDR3 sequence is CSARDHRGDEKLFF. CDR3 nucleotide sequence: TGCAGTGCTAGAGATCACAGGGGTGACGAAAAACTGTTTTTT.

The chain has TRBV11-2 and TRBJ2-1, with a possible D match to TRBD2 (6 bases). This CDR3 region has 16 residues. Germline assignment: CDR1 SGHAT and CDR2 FQNNGV. Trimming shortened V by 1 base and J by 6 bases, and 16 bases separated the two germline ends. The CDR3 DNA follows: TGTGCCAGCAGCTTAGTCCCGGGACTGCCGTTCAATGAGCAGTTCTTC. This sequence encodes CASSLVPGLPFNEQFF.

This clonotype was detected a few times. The chain is built from TRBV12-3 or TRBV12-4 and TRBJ1-1; D is ambiguous. The CDR3 loop spans 14 amino acids. Trimming removed 1 base from V and 1 base from J, with 7 bases in between. The CDR3 bases are TGTGCCAGCAGTTTAGTACCCCAGAACACTGAAGCTTTCTTT. Protein sequence: CASSLVPQNTEAFF.

This clonotype showed up just a few times. The CDR3 is CASSYGQPGADTQYF. CDR3 nucleotide sequence: TGCGCCAGCAGCTACGGACAGCCGGGGGCAGATACGCAGTATTTT. V and J are TRBV5-1 and TRBJ2-3, with D perhaps assigned TRBD1 or TRBD2 (6 bases each). The germline V and J ends were trimmed by 3 bases and 4 bases, with 15 bases remaining between them. The CDR3 runs 15 residues. Germline lookup yields CDR1 SGHRS and CDR2 YFSETQ. Full variable domain (remainder filled in from reference TRBV5-1 and TRBJ2-3): KAGVTQTPRYLIKTRGQQVTLSCSPISGHRSVSWYQQTPGQGLQFLFEYFSETQRNKGNFPGRFSGRQFSNSRSEMNVSTLELGDSALYLCASSYGQPGADTQYFGPGTRLTVL.

The rearrangement joins TRBV29-1 to TRBJ2-3; 7 nucleotides line up with TRBD1. The trim removed 6 bases at V and 6 bases at J, leaving 6 bases unmatched. CDR3 size: 12 residues. Germline assignment: CDR1 SQVTM and CDR2 ANQGSEA. DNA for the CDR3: TGCAGCGTCCGACAGGGTCGGGATACGCAGTATTTT. This sequence encodes CSVRQGRDTQYF.

This chain connects TRBV20-1 to TRBJ2-1, with D unresolved. The CDR3 has 15 amino acids. V lost 0 bases and J 8 bases, leaving 17 bases between the germline ends. The V gene's germline CDR1 is DFQATT and CDR2 SNEGSKA (reference sequence). The CDR3 sequence: CSARDWSALADEQFF. For the CDR3, the DNA is TGCAGTGCTAGAGATTGGAGCGCCCTGGCGGATGAGCAGTTCTTC.

This clonotype was seen at least ten times. CDR3 in amino acids: CAISELNSEAFF. CDR3 DNA sequence: TGTGCCATCAGTGAACTGAACAGCGAAGCTTTCTTT. The chain couples TRBV10-3 to TRBJ1-1; no firm D call. Germline CDR1 is ENHRY and CDR2 is SYGVKD. The CDR3 runs 12 residues. Trimming took 3 bases from V and 8 from J, leaving 10 bases between them.

With respect to this clonotype: Given a much more abundant clone one base away, this may be a read error. This chain connects TRBV28 to TRBJ1-2; no firm D call. CDR1 is MDHEN, CDR2 SYDVKM, per germline. The ends were cut back, 3 bases at V and 4 bases at J, with 12 bases in the middle. The CDR3 loop spans 14 amino acids. In DNA form, the CDR3 reads TGTGCCAGCAGTTTTTGCCCCCGGCGCTATGGCTACACCTTC. It yields the protein CASSFCPRRYGYTF.

Concerning this clonotype itself: No conserved phenylalanine or tryptophan ends this CDR3, so it is likely a read error. The chain uses TRBV4-3 and TRBJ2-5, with a possible D match to TRBD1 (5 bases). Trimming shortened V by 0 bases and J by 4 bases, and 6 bases separated the two germline ends. Germline V gene sequence: CDR1 LGHNA, CDR2 YSLEER. This CDR3 has 13 residues. The DNA of the CDR3 is TGCGCCAGCAGCCAAGATAGGGGAGAGACCCAGTACCTC. It is translated as CASSQDRGETQYL.

This rearrangement joins TRBV29-1 to TRBJ2-7; D is possibly TRBD2 (5 bases). This CDR3 contains 11 residues. Deletions cut 6 bases from V and 2 bases from J, with 8 bases between. Germline V lookup: CDR1 SQVTM, CDR2 ANQGSEA. In DNA, the CDR3 is TGCAGCGTGAGGGTTACCTACGAGCAGTACTTC. Encoded protein: CSVRVTYEQYF.

In its sample, this clonotype was seen a few times. The V call is TRBV5-1, the J call TRBJ2-1, with 8 bases matching TRBD2. Germline assignment: CDR1 SGHRS and CDR2 YFSETQ. Trimming cost V 7 bases and J 3 bases; bases outside gene matches: 3. The CDR3 is 13 amino acids. CDR3 DNA: TGCGCCAGCGCGGGGGGTGACTACAATGAGCAGTTCTTC. Translated, it gives CASAGGDYNEQFF.

In this sample, this clonotype turned up a few times. The chain carries TRBV20-1 and TRBJ1-1; no firm D call. Germline CDR1 DFQATT, CDR2 SNEGSKA (reference sequence). V gave up 1 base and J gave up 1 base, with 7 bases separating them. There are 13 residues in the CDR3. The CDR3 sequence: CSARGTENTEAFF. The CDR3 nucleotides are TGCAGTGCTAGAGGGACCGAGAACACTGAAGCTTTCTTT.

In its sample, this clonotype was seen a few times. The V and J genes are TRBV5-4 and TRBJ2-3; D is unclear. This CDR3 spans 11 amino acids. Germline V gene lookup returns CDR1 SGHNT and CDR2 YYREEE (reference sequence). Trimming left V 9 bases short and J 4 bases short, with 9 bases between. DNA of the CDR3: TGTGCCACTACCTCCGCAGATACGCAGTATTTT. This translates into CATTSADTQYF.

The chain links TRBV29-1 to TRBJ2-1; TRBD2 might be the D (5 bases). This CDR3 contains 13 residues. With 4 bases removed from V and 4 bases from J, the gap between germline ends came to 11 bases. CDR1 SQVTM and CDR2 ANQGSEA come from the germline V gene. The CDR3 loop reads CSVGAGSYNEQFF. The CDR3 region has the DNA TGCAGCGTTGGCGCTGGGAGTTACAATGAGCAGTTCTTC.

This clonotype has just a few counts. The V call is TRBV10-3, the J call TRBJ2-7; 11 bases are a match to TRBD2. The V gene end was trimmed by 6 bases and the J gene end by 5 bases; junction bases not matched to a gene: 6. The CDR3 covers 14 residues. CDR1 is ENHRY and CDR2 is SYGVKD in the germline V gene. CDR3 loop: CAIRKTSGGDEQYF. CDR3 coding DNA: TGTGCCATCAGAAAAACTAGCGGGGGAGACGAGCAGTACTTC.

This clonotype was counted between two and nine times. The rearrangement uses TRBV18 and TRBJ1-6; possibly TRBD1 for D (6 bases). Trimming removed 3 bases at V and 6 bases at J, with 12 bases between. The CDR3 sequence is 15 residues long. The germline V gene encodes CDR1 KGHSH and CDR2 LQKENI. CDR3: CASSPQGLGNSPLHF. CDR3 DNA sequence: TGTGCCAGCTCACCTCAGGGGCTCGGTAATTCACCCCTCCACTTT.

This chain connects TRBV2 to TRBJ1-2; 7 nucleotides line up with TRBD1. The ends lost 5 bases at V and 7 bases at J; junction bases unmatched: 10. Germline-derived CDR1 and CDR2 are SNHLY and FYNNEI. The CDR3 covers 14 residues. The CDR3 region has the DNA TGTGCCAGCAGTATGACAGGGCTGGCCCGTGGCTACACCTTC. Residues: CASSMTGLARGYTF.

This clonotype showed up just a few times. The V call is TRBV6-5, the J call TRBJ2-2; D may correspond to TRBD1 or TRBD2 (5 bases each). The germline gives CDR1 MNHEY, CDR2 SVGAGI. Deletions cut 7 bases from V and 6 bases from J, with 18 bases between. This CDR3 has 15 residues. The DNA for the CDR3 is TGTGCCAGCACCATACGAGGGGTAGGGGCCGGGGAGCTGTTTTTT. Protein: CASTIRGVGAGELFF.

As to this clonotype: Mismatch with germline at one junction end may stem from a read error. The V gene is TRBV7-2, the J gene TRBJ1-2; possible D gene TRBD1, 6 bases. CDR1 is SGHTA, CDR2 FQGNSA, per germline. This CDR3 comprises 15 residues. The CDR3 bases are TGTGCCAGCAGTACGACTCCAATACAGGGAGAGGGCTGCACCTTC. Residues: CASSTTPIQGEGCTF. Based on the CDR3 plus reference TRBV7-2 and TRBJ1-2, the full variable domain is GAGVSQSPSNKVTEKGKDVELRCDPISGHTALYWYRQSLGQGLEFLIYFQGNSAPDKSGLPSDRFSAERTGGSVSTLTIQRTQQEDSAVYLCASSTTPIQGEGCTFGSGTRLTVV.

This clonotype was seen a handful of times. This chain uses TRBV29-1 with TRBJ2-2; 8 bases agree with TRBD1. J gave up 3 bases and V 7 bases, and 7 bases lay outside the gene matches. Germline lookup yields CDR1 SQVTM and CDR2 ANQGSEA. The CDR3 length is 14 residues. Here the CDR3 DNA reads TGCAGCGCCCGACAGGGGCGGGACACCGGGGAGCTGTTTTTT. Translated, it gives CSARQGRDTGELFF.

This clonotype was seen only a few times. The V call is TRBV12-3 or TRBV12-4, the J call TRBJ1-2, with 9 bases fitting TRBD1. This CDR3 is 15 amino acids long. Trimming cost V 6 bases and J 6 bases; bases outside gene matches: 11. The CDR3 nucleotides are TGTGCCAGCAGAGGGTGGAGGACAGGGGCCAATGGCTACACCTTC. Translating gives CASRGWRTGANGYTF.

This clonotype was observed a single time. V gene TRBV19 combines with J gene TRBJ2-1; 7 bases align to TRBD1. Germline CDR1 is LNHDA and CDR2 is SQIVND (reference sequence). The CDR3 extends over 11 amino acids. The J segment lost 13 bases and the V segment lost 7 bases, leaving 7 bases of the junction unmatched. DNA of the CDR3: TGTGCCAGTACTGACAGGGCCCTTCAGTTCTTC. Encoded protein: CASTDRALQFF.

Notes on this clonotype: This may arise from a read error, as a much more abundant clone is one base away. The V and J genes are TRBV5-1 and TRBJ2-1; 8 bases line up with TRBD1. The length of the CDR3 is 15 residues. Germline lookup yields CDR1 SGHRS and CDR2 YFSETQ. CDR3 coding DNA: TGCGCCAGAAGCTTCGGACAGGGTTATATTGATGAGCAGTTCTTC. This gives the protein CARSFGQGYIDEQFF.

As regards this clonotype: Germline and junction disagree at one end, which may indicate a read error. The chain recombines TRBV14 with TRBJ2-2; the D call may be TRBD1 or TRBD2 (6 bases each). The CDR3 runs 14 residues. Germline lookup yields CDR1 SGHDN and CDR2 FVKESK. CDR3 in DNA: TGTGCCAGAAGCCGGGACATCAACACCGGGGGGCTGTTTTTT. It codes for CARSRDINTGGLFF.

This clonotype was seen ten or more times. The CDR3 sequence is CASSRGENTIYF. CDR3 DNA sequence: TGTGCCAGCAGCAGGGGAGAAAACACCATATATTTT. This chain connects TRBV12-3 or TRBV12-4 to TRBJ1-3; tentatively, D is TRBD1 (6 bases). V lost 6 bases and J lost 6, with 9 bases in between. The CDR3 has 12 amino acids.

This clonotype turned up a few times. V gene TRBV20-1 combines with J gene TRBJ1-2, with D perhaps TRBD1 (6 bases). This CDR3 contains 15 residues. Deletions cut 2 bases from V and 5 bases from J, with 18 bases between. Germline CDR1 is DFQATT and CDR2 is SNEGSKA (reference sequence). The CDR3, as DNA: TGCAGTGCTAGAACCCCTTACGGGACAACGTATGGCTACACCTTC. It specifies CSARTPYGTTYGYTF.